This T cell receptor (beta chain) was retrieved from a study of blood T cell repertoires in COVID-19. For the study at large: PBMCs, B-cell-depleted T cells, or T cells provided the cDNA or gDNA that made up the material.

The data were produced by immunoSEQ multiplex PCR, yet TCRdb's version contains in-frame clones alone and is incomplete. The repertoire has about 150,000 clones, around 85% of them found once; the top ten carry under 3.5%. V lost 1 base, J lost 2 bases, and 11 bases lay in between. The germline V gene encodes CDR1 SGHTA and CDR2 FQGTGA. CDR3 size: 16 residues. The clonotype comes from a man between 65 and 80 years old with acute or convalescent COVID-19. The sequenced material came from peripheral blood. This chain uses TRBV7-3 with TRBJ2-2; weak D call: TRBD1 (5 bases). The CDR3 sequence is CASSLSARDNTGELFF. CDR3 bases: TGTGCCAGCAGCTTAAGCGCCAGGGATAACACCGGGGAGCTGTTTTTT.